This T cell receptor (beta chain) derives from a study of OX40 agonist ivuxolimab in advanced cancers. In the case of this clone: Antigen specificity is unknown. A junction boundary mismatches the germline segment, possibly from a read error.

The CDR3 has 13 amino acids. Germline CDR1 is SGHAT and CDR2 is FQNNGV. The study, taken as a whole, reports: The expanded peripheral T cells' antigen specificity was not determined.

Data came from immunoSEQ multiplex PCR; TCRdb stores just in-frame clones and leaves some out. The sample holds tens of thousands of clones, roughly 92% seen once. The receptor was isolated from an adult with an advanced solid tumor such as melanoma, head and neck, liver or kidney cancer. The chain recombines TRBV11-2 with TRBJ1-2; unclear D gene. Source: CD4+ or CD8+ T cells sorted from blood, taken in a trial of the OX40 agonist ivuxolimab. CDR3 loop: CASSLSEILAIAF. The CDR3 bases are TGTGCCAGCAGCTTATCGGAAATATTGGCGATTGCCTTC.